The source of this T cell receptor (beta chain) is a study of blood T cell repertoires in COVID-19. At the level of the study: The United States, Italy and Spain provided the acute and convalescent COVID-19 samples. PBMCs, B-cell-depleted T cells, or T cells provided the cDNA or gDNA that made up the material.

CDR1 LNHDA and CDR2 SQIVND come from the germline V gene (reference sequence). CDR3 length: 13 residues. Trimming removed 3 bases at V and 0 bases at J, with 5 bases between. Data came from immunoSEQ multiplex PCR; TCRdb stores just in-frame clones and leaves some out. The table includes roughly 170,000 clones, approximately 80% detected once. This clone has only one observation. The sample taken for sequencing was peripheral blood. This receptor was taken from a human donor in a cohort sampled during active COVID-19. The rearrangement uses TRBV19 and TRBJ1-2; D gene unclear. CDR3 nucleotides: TGTGCCAGTAGTATCGGAGCTAACTATGGCTACACCTTC. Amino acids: CASSIGANYGYTF.